This T cell receptor beta chain originates from a study of graft-versus-host responses after intestinal transplantation. Study details: The whole recipient group had anti-thymocyte globulin induction followed by tacrolimus and steroids for around three years.

The table came from immunoSEQ multiplex PCR; TCRdb's copy has only in-frame clones and leaves some out. The sample shows under 85,000 clones, roughly 94% of them seen only once. In this sample, this clone turned up once. As yet, its antigen is unknown. The receptor was derived from a human donor who received an intestinal transplant. Sample: unstimulated CD8+ T cells sorted from spleen or lymph node cells, taken before intestinal transplant.

The CDR3 DNA sequence: TGCGCCAGCAGCCAAGAAGAGGGGTTCTTGGCAGTTAGCTACTCTGGGGCCAACGTCCTGACTTTC. Protein sequence: CASSQEEGFLAVSYSGANVLTF. This chain uses TRBV4-1 with TRBJ2-6; D is perhaps TRBD1 or TRBD2 (5 bases each). CDR1 and CDR2 (germline): MGHRA, YSYEKL. V was pared by 0 bases and J by 0 bases, with 24 bases between. The CDR3 has 22 amino acids.